The 10 T cell receptor beta chains reported below all come from one sample, sequenced in a study of sequential checkpoint blockade in melanoma. Sequencing was performed with immunoSEQ multiplex PCR; in TCRdb, only in-frame clones are kept and a portion is missing. The sample yields around 34,000 clones, roughly 84% seen once. Documented treatment: randomized to nivolumab then ipilimumab (arm A) or the reverse (arm B). Material: CD8+ T cells sorted from blood (inferred from file names), obtained from a patient given nivolumab and ipilimumab in sequence. The receptors originated from a human donor with melanoma.

The chain links TRBV12-2 to TRBJ2-1; the table assigns TRBD2, which was not confirmed against the DNA. TRBV12-2 is reported as a pseudogene. CDR3 size: 17 residues. CDR3 in amino acids: CASRLEIAGGTYNEQFF. CDR3 in DNA: TGTGCAAGTCGCTTAGAAATAGCGGGAGGGACCTACAATGAGCAGTTCTTC.

This chain uses TRBV6-5 with TRBJ1-1; D remains ambiguous. The V end lost 1 base, the J end lost 1 base, and 7 bases lay between the germline ends. Germline CDR1 and CDR2: MNHEY and SVGAGI. The CDR3 is 14 amino acids. CDR3 loop: CASSYLAGNTEAFF. In DNA form, the CDR3 reads TGTGCCAGCAGTTACTTGGCAGGGAACACTGAAGCTTTCTTT.

The chain has TRBV7-9 and TRBJ2-1; no reliable D call. V shed 3 bases and J shed 1 base, with 7 bases lying between them. Germline CDR1 reads SEHNR; CDR2 reads FQNEAQ (reference sequence). The CDR3 loop spans 14 amino acids. The CDR3 sequence: CASSLPGSYNEQFF. The CDR3 DNA follows: TGTGCCAGCAGCTTGCCCGGGTCCTACAATGAGCAGTTCTTC.

CDR3 nucleotide sequence: TGTGCCAGCAGTTTGACAGGGGGGGGTGAAAAACTGTTTTTT. It translates to CASSLTGGGEKLFF. This rearrangement joins TRBV27 to TRBJ1-4, with 9 positions matching TRBD1. V gave up 3 bases and J gave up 7 bases; unmatched junction bases: 3. Looked up from germline, CDR1 is MNHEY and CDR2 is SMNVEV (reference sequence). The CDR3 runs 14 residues.

The chain recombines TRBV4-1 with TRBJ1-1, with TRBD1 matching 7 bases. Per germline, CDR1 MGHRA and CDR2 YSYEKL. CDR3 length equals 16 residues. The V and J ends lost 4 bases and 4 bases, in that order; junction bases with no gene match: 12. The CDR3 reads CASSRTTYTGATEAFF. CDR3 DNA: TGCGCCAGCAGCCGGACCACTTATACAGGGGCCACTGAAGCTTTCTTT.

The chain joins TRBV27 to TRBJ1-5, with a weak D call TRBD1 (5 bases). The V gene lost 3 bases and the J gene lost 7 bases, with 16 bases spanning the gap. The germline V gene encodes CDR1 MNHEY and CDR2 SMNVEV (reference sequence). The length of the CDR3 is 15 residues. The CDR3 sequence: CASSFTGYSRQPQHF. In DNA form, the CDR3 reads TGTGCCAGCAGTTTCACAGGATACTCGCGGCAGCCCCAGCATTTT.

The J gene is TRBJ2-1, the V gene TRBV27; unclear D gene. The germline CDR1 and CDR2 sequences are MNHEY and SMNVEV (reference sequence). V was cut by 4 bases and J by 2 bases, with 12 bases left in between. The CDR3 covers 15 residues. In DNA form, the CDR3 reads TGTGCCAGCAGTTCAGTGACTTTCGCCTACAATGAGCAGTTCTTC. Translation gives CASSSVTFAYNEQFF.

This chain joins TRBV9 and TRBJ2-1; 12 positions match TRBD2. The CDR3 is 15 amino acids. J gave up 8 bases and V 4 bases, and 7 bases lay outside the gene matches. In germline, CDR1 is SGDLS, CDR2 YYNGEE. CDR3 sequence: CASSKGTSGSDEQFF. Written as DNA, the CDR3 is TGTGCCAGCAGCAAAGGGACTAGCGGGTCCGATGAGCAGTTCTTC.

The chain is built from TRBV7-6 and TRBJ2-7, with D hard to call. Germline lookup yields CDR1 SGHVS and CDR2 FNYEAQ. The germline V and J ends were trimmed by 4 bases and 3 bases, with 19 bases remaining between them. The CDR3 runs to 16 residues. For the CDR3, the DNA is TGTGCCAGCAGCTCCTACTCCCAAAATCCTCTCTACGAGCAGTACTTC. Its translation: CASSSYSQNPLYEQYF.

This clone was seen a single time. CDR3: CASSSTGEGWYEQYF. The CDR3 nucleotides read TGTGCCAGCAGTTCGACAGGGGAAGGATGGTACGAGCAGTACTTC. This chain joins TRBV28 and TRBJ2-7, with 8 bases matching TRBD1. CDR1 and CDR2 from the germline V gene are MDHEN and SYDVKM. The CDR3 totals 15 residues. Trimming took 4 bases from V and 4 from J; bases not matched to a gene: 9. The whole variable domain, filled in from reference TRBV28 and TRBJ2-7, reads DVKVTQSSRYLVKRTGEKVFLECVQDMDHENMFWYRQDPGLGLRLIYFSYDVKMKEKGDIPEGYSVSREKKERFSLILESASTNQTSMYLCASSSTGEGWYEQYFGPGTRLTVT.